This T cell receptor (beta chain) originates from a study of molecular identifiers for immune sequencing clone quantification (dated by TCRdb to about 2018). In the study overall: For a replicate experiment, RNA from roughly 20,000 or 100,000 naive CD8 T cells was divided into five aliquots, and four of the five aliquots were sequenced. This methods study benchmarked molecular-identifier clustering-based TCR repertoire sequencing (MIDCIRS) and TCR RNA copy counting, using CD8 T cells to do so. Overall study outcomes, separate from this receptor: Modeling indicated approximately 3.1 TCR RNA copies recovered per cell, compared with 9 to 10 by digital PCR, which implies a capture efficiency of about 27%. The naive libraries included spiked-in Jurkat TCR RNA (more than nine copies' worth), and this Jurkat TCR RNA is not part of the donor repertoire. Spiked-in Jurkat TCR RNA equivalent to a single cell was reported to be detectable even among 750,000 to 1,000,000 naive CD8 T cells. In CMV-specific effector cells, clones with more than 20 RNA copies accounted for over 97% of molecules, whereas in naive cells such clones accounted for under 1%. When barcode sub-clustering was omitted, TCR diversity was inflated by chimeric consensus sequences, with chimeras reaching as high as 47%. Identical TCR molecules sharing a barcode could cause highly expanded clone sizes to be underestimated.

From a lookup of the germline V gene, CDR1 and CDR2 are SQVTM and ANQGSEA. V is shortened by 3 bases, J by 0 bases, and the region joining them spans 8 bases. From cysteine to phenylalanine, the CDR3 is 13 amino acids long. Only the CDR3 DNA is retained, 39 bases long and in frame from the first base. This clonotype was observed many times. No antigen is known for it. No base qualities exist here, and no much larger clone lies one base off it. Receptor libraries were prepared by PCR. Sequenced using a NextSeq 500. Preparation of bulk TCR libraries followed a previously described approach, with the TCR primers listed in Table S5. Total RNA was purified with the Qiagen AllPrep DNA/RNA kit. Reads from multiple sequencing runs of the same library were pooled before analysis. In the paper's pipeline: Reads were retained only if an exact TCR constant sequence was present, and the retained reads were trimmed to 150 nt and grouped according to their 12-nt molecular barcodes. Reads within each barcode group were sub-clustered using a 15% Levenshtein threshold, and quality-weighted consensus sequences were constructed for each RNA molecule. Non-functional sequences were excluded, and lower-count sequences lying one edit away from another sequence were also excluded. Barcode sub-clusters with fewer than 20% of the maximum read count were removed, based on fitting two negative binomial distributions. The public sequencing data were trimmed at Q25 with fastp and processed into clonotypes with MiXCR by TCRdb, which kept only in-frame beta chains. Rows with one shared CDR3 protein collapse into an entry with the most common genes and DNA. The V and J calls shown here were made by TCRdb, not taken from the authors' results. The sample yields hundreds of thousands of distinct CDR3 sequences; around 25% were counted once. The ten largest clonotypes hold 0.7% to 0.95% of the sample.

Libraries of naive CD8 T cells were built from anywhere between about 17,000 and 1,000,000 sorted cells, with 10%, 30% or 50% of the purified RNA used. On a BD FACSAria II, naive CD8 T cells were FACS-sorted as CD8+CD4-CCR7+CD45RA+ and collected into RLT Plus buffer. To test detection sensitivity, Jurkat RNA equal to about nine TCR copies was added to samples of about 19,000-1,100,000 naive CD8 T cells. Enrichment of CD8 T cells was performed with RosetteSep CD8+ T Cell Enrichment Cocktail and Ficoll-Paque, after which ACK red cell lysis was carried out. The sequence is built from TRBV29-1 and TRBJ1-1; no confident D gene assignment can be made. This sequence originates from a human donor in good health. Some libraries in this study had Jurkat cell RNA spiked in. What was sequenced was naive CD8+ T cells from blood, with Jurkat cell RNA spiked in. The sample's cell subset or site label, in plain terms: FACS-sorted CD8+CD4-CCR7+CD45RA+ naive T cells. For the CDR3, the sequence is CSVEGRLNTEAFF. The nucleotide sequence is given as TGCAGCGTTGAGGGGAGGTTGAACACTGAAGCTTTCTTT.